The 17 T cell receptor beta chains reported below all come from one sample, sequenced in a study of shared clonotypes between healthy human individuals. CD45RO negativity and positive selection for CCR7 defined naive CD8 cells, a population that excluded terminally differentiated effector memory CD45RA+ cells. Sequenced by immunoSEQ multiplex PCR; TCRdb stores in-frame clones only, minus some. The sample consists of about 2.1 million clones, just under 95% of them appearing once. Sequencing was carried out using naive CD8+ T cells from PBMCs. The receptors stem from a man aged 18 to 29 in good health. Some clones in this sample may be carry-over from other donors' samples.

CDR3 residues: CASTPGTQYF. In nucleotides, the CDR3 is TGTGCCAGCACTCCCGGGACCCAGTACTTC. This chain connects TRBV6-1 to TRBJ2-5; D not certain. From germline, CDR1 is MNHNS and CDR2 SASEGT. There are 10 residues in the CDR3. Trimming pared 7 bases from V and 7 bases from J, leaving 7 bases between.

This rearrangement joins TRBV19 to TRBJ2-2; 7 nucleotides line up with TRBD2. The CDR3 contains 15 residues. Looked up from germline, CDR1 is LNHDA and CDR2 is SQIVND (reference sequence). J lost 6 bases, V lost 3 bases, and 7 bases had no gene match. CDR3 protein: CASSIVPGGPGELFF. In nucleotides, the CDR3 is TGTGCCAGTAGTATCGTTCCGGGGGGTCCCGGGGAGCTGTTTTTT.

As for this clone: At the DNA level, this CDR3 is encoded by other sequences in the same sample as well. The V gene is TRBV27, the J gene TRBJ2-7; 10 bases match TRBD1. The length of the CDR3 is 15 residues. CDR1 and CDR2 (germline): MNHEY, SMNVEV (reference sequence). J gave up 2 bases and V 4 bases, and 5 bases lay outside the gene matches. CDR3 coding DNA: TGTGCCAGCAGTTCCTATGGGACAGGGGCCTACGAGCAGTACTTC. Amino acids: CASSSYGTGAYEQYF.

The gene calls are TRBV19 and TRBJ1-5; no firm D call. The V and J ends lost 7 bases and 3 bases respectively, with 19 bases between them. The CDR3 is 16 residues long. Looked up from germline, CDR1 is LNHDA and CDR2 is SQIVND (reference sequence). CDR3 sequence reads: CASNTWQEQINQPQHF. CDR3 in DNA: TGTGCCAGTAATACGTGGCAGGAGCAAATCAATCAGCCCCAGCATTTT.

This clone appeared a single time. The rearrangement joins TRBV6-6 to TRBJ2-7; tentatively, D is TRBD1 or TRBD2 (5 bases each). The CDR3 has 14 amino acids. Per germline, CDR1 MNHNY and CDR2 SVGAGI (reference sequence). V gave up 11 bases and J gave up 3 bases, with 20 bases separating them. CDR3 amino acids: CACTSRDHLYEQYF. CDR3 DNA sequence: TGTGCCTGCACCTCCCGGGACCATCTCTACGAGCAGTACTTC.

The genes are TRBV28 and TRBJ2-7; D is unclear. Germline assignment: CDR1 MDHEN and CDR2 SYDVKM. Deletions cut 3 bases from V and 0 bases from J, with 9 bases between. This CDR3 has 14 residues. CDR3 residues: CASSFGSYSYEQYF. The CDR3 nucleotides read TGTGCCAGCAGTTTCGGTTCCTACTCCTACGAGCAGTACTTC.

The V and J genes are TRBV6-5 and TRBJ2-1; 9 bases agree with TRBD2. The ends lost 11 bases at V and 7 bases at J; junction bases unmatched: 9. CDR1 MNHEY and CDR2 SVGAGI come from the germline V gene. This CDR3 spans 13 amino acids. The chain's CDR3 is CASGREGLNEQFF. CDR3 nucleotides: TGTGCCTCGGGGCGGGAGGGCCTGAATGAGCAGTTCTTC.

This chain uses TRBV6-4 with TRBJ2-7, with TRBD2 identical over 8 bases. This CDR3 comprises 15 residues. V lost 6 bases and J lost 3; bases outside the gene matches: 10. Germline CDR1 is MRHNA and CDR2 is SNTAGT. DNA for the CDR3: TGTGCCAGCAGGGGCTCGCGGGAGGAGAGCTACGAGCAGTACTTC. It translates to CASRGSREESYEQYF.

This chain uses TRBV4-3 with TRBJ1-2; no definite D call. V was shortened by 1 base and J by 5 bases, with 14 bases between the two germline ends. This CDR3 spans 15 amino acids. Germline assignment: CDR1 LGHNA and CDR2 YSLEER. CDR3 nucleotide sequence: TGCGCCAGCAGCCAAGCGAGAGGGCCGGGATATGGCTACACCTTC. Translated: CASSQARGPGYGYTF.

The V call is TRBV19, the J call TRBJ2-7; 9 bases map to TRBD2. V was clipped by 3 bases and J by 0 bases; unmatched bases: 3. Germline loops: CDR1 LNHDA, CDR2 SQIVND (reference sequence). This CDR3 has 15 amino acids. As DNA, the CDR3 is TGTGCCAGTAGTATGTCTAGCGGGATCTCCTACGAGCAGTACTTC. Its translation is CASSMSSGISYEQYF.

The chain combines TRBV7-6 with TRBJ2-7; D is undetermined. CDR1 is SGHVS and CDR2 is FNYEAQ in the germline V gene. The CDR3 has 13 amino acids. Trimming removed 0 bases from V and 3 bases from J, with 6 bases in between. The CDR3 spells CASSLAESYEQYF. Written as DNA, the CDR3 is TGTGCCAGCAGCTTAGCGGAGAGCTACGAGCAGTACTTC.

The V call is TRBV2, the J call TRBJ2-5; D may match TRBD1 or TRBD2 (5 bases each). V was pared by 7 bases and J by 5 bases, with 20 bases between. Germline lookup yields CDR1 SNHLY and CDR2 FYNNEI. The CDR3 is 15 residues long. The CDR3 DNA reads TGTGCCAGCAAACTCTTTGGGACCCCTACTGAGACCCAGTACTTC. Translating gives CASKLFGTPTETQYF.

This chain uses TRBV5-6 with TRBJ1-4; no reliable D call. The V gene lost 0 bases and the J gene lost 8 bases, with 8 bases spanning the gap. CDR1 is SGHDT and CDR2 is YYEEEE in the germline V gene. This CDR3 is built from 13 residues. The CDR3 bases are TGTGCCAGCAGCTTGGTGGGGTCCGAAAAACTGTTTTTT. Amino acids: CASSLVGSEKLFF.

The CDR3 sequence: CASSPRDRYTEAFF. CDR3 nucleotide sequence: TGTGCCAGCTCACCTCGGGACAGATACACTGAAGCTTTCTTT. The chain joins TRBV18 to TRBJ1-1; 7 bases map to TRBD1. The CDR3 loop spans 14 amino acids. The germline CDR1 and CDR2 sequences are KGHSH and LQKENI. V dropped 3 bases and J dropped 3; count of bases not matched to a gene: 4.

The CDR3 DNA sequence: TGTGCCAGCAGCTTAATATATAGGGACGGTTTGGCTTTCTTT. Protein: CASSLIYRDGLAFF. V usage is TRBV11-2 and J usage is TRBJ1-1, with D possibly TRBD1 on 5 matching bases. Trimming left V 2 bases short and J 11 bases short, with 18 bases between. The germline V gene has CDR1 SGHAT and CDR2 FQNNGV. The CDR3 loop spans 14 amino acids.

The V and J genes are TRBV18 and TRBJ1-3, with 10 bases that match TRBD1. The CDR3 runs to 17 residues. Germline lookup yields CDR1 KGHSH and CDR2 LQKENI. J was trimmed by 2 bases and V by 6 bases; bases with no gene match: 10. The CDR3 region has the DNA TGTGCCAGCTCCCCCGGGACAGGGGCACGAACTGGAAACACCATATATTTT. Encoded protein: CASSPGTGARTGNTIYF.

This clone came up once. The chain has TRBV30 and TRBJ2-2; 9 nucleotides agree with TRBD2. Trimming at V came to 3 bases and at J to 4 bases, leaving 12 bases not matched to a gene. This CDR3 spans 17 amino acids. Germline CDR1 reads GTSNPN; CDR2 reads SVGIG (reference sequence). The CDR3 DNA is TGTGCCTGGAGAGGAGAAGGCGGGAGGGGGAGCACCGGGGAGCTGTTTTTT. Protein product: CAWRGEGGRGSTGELFF.